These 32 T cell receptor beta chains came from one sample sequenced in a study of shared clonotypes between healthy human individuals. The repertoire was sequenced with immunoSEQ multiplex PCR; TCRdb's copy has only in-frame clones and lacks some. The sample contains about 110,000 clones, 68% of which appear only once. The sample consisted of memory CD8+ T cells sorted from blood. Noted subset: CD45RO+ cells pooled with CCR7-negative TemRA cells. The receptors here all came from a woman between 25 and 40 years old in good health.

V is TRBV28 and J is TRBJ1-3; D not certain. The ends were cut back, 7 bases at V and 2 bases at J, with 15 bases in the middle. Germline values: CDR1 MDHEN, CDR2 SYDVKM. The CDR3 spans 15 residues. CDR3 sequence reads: CASTERRATGNTIYF. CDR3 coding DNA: TGTGCCAGCACCGAAAGACGGGCTACTGGAAACACCATATATTTT. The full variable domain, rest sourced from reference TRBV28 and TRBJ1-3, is DVKVTQSSRYLVKRTGEKVFLECVQDMDHENMFWYRQDPGLGLRLIYFSYDVKMKEKGDIPEGYSVSREKKERFSLILESASTNQTSMYLCASTERRATGNTIYFGEGSWLTVV.

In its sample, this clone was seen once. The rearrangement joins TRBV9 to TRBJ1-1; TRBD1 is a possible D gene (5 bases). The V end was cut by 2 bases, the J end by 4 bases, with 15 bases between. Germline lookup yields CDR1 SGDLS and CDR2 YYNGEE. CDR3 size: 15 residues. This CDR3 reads CASSVSRQGGTEAFF. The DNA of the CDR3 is TGTGCCAGCAGCGTTTCTCGCCAGGGCGGCACTGAAGCTTTCTTT.

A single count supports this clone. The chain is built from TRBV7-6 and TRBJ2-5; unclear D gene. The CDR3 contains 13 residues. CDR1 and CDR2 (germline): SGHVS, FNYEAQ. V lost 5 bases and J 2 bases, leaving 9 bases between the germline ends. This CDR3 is CASSQFFQETQYF. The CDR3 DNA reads TGTGCCAGCAGCCAGTTCTTTCAAGAGACCCAGTACTTC.

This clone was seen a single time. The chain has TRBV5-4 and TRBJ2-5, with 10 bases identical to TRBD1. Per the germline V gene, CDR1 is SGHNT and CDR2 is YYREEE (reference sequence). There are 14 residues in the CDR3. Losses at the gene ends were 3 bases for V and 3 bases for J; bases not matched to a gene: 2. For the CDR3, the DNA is TGTGCCAGCAGCTCGGGACAGGGGAAAGAGACCCAGTACTTC. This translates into CASSSGQGKETQYF.

CDR3 bases: TGTGCCAGTAGCCGACCTTTGGGGGGGAGCAATCAGCCCCAGCATTTT. It encodes CASSRPLGGSNQPQHF. The chain carries TRBV19 and TRBJ1-5; a possible D gene is TRBD1 (5 bases). The CDR3 length is 16 residues. Germline V CDR1 and CDR2: LNHDA, SQIVND (reference sequence). V was pared by 6 bases and J by 1 base, with 16 bases between.

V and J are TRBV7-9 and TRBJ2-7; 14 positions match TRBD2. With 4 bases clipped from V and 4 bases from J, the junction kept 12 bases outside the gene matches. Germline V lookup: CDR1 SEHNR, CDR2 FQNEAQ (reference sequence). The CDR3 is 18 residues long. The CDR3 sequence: CASSSRRLAGGPGYEQYF. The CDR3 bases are TGTGCCAGCAGCTCCCGGAGACTAGCGGGAGGGCCTGGGTACGAGCAGTACTTC.

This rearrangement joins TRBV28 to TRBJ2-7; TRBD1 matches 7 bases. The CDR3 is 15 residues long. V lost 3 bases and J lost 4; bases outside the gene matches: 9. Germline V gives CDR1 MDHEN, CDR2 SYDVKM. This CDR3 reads CASSLSGQVFYEQYF. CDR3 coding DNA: TGTGCCAGCAGTTTGTCTGGACAGGTCTTTTACGAGCAGTACTTC.

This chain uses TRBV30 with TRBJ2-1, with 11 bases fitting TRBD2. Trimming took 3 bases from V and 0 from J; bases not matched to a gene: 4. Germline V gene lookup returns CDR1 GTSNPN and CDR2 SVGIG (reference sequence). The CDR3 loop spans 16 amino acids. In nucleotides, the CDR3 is TGTGCCTGGAGGCTAACTAGCGGGAGCTCCTACAATGAGCAGTTCTTC. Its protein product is CAWRLTSGSSYNEQFF.

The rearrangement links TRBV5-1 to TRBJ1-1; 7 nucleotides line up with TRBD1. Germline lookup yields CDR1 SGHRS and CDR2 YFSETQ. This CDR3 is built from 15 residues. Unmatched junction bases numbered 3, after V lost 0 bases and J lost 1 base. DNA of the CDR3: TGCGCCAGCAGCTTGGCGGACAGGAGGAACACTGAAGCTTTCTTT. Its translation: CASSLADRRNTEAFF.

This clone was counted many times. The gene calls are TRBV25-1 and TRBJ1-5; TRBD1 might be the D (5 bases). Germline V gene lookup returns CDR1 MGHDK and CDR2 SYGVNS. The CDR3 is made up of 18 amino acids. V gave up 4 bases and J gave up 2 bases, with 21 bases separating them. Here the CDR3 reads CASSGDSHDGLGNQPQHF. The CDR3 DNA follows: TGTGCCAGCAGTGGTGACAGCCACGACGGATTAGGCAATCAGCCCCAGCATTTT.

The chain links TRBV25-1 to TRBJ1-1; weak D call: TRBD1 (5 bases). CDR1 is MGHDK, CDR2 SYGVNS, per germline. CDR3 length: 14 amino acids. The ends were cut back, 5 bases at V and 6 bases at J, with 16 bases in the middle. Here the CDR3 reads CASSLRHWGAEAFF. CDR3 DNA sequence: TGTGCCAGCAGTCTCAGGCATTGGGGCGCTGAAGCTTTCTTT.

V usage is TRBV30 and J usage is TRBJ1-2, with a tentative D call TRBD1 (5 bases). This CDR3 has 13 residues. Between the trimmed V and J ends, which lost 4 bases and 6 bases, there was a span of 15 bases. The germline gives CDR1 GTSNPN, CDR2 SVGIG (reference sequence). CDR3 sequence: CAWTELEGHGYTF. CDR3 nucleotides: TGTGCCTGGACCGAATTAGAGGGGCATGGCTACACCTTC.

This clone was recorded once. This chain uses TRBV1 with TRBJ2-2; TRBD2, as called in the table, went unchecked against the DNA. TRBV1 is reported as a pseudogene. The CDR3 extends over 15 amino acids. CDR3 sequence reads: CTSSQSGGNTGELFF. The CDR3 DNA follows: TGCACCAGCAGCCAAAGCGGGGGGAACACCGGGGAGCTGTTTTTT.

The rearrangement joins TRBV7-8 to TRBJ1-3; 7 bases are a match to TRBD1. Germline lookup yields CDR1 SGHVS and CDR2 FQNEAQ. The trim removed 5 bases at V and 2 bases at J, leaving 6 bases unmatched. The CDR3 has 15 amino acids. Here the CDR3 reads CASSVHRGTGNTIYF. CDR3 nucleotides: TGTGCCAGCAGCGTCCACAGGGGAACTGGAAACACCATATATTTT.

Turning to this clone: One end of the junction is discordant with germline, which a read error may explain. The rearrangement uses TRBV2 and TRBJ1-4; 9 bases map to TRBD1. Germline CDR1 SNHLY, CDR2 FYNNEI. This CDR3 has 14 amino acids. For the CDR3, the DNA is TGTGCCAGCAGCGAAGGGACAGGGTACGAAAAACTGTTTTTT. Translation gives CASSEGTGYEKLFF. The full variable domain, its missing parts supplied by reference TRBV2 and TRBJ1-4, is EPEVTQTPSHQVTQMGQEVILRCVPISNHLYFYWYRQILGQKVEFLVSFYNNEISEKSEIFDDQFSVERPDGSNFTLKIRSTKLEDSAMYFCASSEGTGYEKLFFGSGTQLSVL.

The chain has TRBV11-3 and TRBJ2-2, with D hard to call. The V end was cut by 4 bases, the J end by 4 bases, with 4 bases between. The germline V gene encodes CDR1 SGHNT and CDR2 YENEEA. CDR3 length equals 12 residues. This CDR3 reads CASSSFTGELFF. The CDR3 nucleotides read TGTGCCAGCAGCTCTTTCACCGGGGAGCTGTTTTTT.

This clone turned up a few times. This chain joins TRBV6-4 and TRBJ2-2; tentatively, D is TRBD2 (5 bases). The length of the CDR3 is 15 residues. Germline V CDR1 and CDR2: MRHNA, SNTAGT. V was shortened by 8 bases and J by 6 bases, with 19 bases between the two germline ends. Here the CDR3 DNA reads TGTGCCAGCTTGGAGGACGCATCCGGACCCGGGGAGCTGTTTTTT. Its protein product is CASLEDASGPGELFF.

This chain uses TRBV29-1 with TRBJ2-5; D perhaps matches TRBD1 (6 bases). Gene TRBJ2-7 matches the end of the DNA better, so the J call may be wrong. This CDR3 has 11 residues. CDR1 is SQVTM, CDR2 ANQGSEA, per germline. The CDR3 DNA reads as TGCAGCGTTGGAGGGGGCTACGAGCAGTACTTC. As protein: CSVGGGYEQYF.

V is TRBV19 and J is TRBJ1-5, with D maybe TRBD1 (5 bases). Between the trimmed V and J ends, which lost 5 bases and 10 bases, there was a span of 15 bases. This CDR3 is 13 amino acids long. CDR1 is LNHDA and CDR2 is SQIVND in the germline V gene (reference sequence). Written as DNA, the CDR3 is TGTGCCAGTAGTGGGGGACTCAGCCAACCCCAGCATTTT. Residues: CASSGGLSQPQHF.

CDR3 nucleotide sequence: TGCGCCAGCAGCTTCCCTCATAGAGGTTCCCTGTCGAGGGAGCAGTACTTC. It codes for CASSFPHRGSLSREQYF. This chain joins TRBV5-1 and TRBJ2-7, with D uncertain. V dropped 2 bases and J dropped 7 bases, with 25 bases sitting between them. CDR1 and CDR2 (germline): SGHRS, YFSETQ. The CDR3 extends over 17 amino acids.

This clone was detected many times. CDR3 DNA sequence: TGCGCCAGCAGACAACTGGCTAGCGGAAGAGGGGCCAAAAACATTCAGTACTTC. It translates to CASRQLASGRGAKNIQYF. The chain carries TRBV4-1 and TRBJ2-4, with TRBD2 identical over 7 bases. The CDR3 sequence is 18 residues long. The V gene's germline CDR1 is MGHRA and CDR2 YSYEKL. Trimming took 6 bases from V and 1 from J; bases not matched to a gene: 15.

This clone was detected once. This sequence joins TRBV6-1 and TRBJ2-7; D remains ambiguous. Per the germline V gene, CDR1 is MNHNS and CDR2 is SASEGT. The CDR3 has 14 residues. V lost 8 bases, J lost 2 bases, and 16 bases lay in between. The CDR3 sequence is CASAFSIPTYEQYF. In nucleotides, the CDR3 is TGTGCCAGCGCATTTAGCATCCCTACCTACGAGCAGTACTTC.

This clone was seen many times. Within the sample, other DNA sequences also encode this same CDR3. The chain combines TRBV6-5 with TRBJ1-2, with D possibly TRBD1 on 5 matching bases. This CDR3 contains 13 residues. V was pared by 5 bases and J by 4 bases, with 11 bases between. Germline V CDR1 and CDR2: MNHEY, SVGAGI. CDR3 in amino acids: CASSLTGTYGYTF. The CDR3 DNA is TGTGCCAGCAGTCTAACAGGAACCTATGGCTACACCTTC.

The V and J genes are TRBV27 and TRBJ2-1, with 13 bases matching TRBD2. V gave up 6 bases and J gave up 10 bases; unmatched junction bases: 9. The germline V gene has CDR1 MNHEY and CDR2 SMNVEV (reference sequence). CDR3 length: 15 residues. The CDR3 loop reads CASRLLAGGPPEQFF. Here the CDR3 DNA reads TGTGCCAGCAGACTACTAGCGGGAGGGCCACCCGAGCAGTTCTTC.

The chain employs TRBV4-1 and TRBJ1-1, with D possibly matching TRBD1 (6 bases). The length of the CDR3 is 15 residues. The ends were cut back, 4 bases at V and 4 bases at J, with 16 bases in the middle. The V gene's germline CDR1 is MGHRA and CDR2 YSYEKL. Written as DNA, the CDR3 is TGCGCCAGCAGCCTGATAAAACAGGGATCCACTGAAGCTTTCTTT. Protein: CASSLIKQGSTEAFF.

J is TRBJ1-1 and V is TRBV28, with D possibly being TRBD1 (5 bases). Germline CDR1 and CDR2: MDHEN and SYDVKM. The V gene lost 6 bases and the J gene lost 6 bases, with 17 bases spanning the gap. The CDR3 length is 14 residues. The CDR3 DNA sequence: TGTGCCAGCAGCATCGGAGAGGGGATTCCTGAAGCTTTCTTT. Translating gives CASSIGEGIPEAFF.

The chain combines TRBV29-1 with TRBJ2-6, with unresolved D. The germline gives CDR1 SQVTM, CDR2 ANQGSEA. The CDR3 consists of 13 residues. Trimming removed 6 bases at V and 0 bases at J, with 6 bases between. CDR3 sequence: CSVAASGANVLTF. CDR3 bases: TGCAGCGTAGCAGCCTCTGGGGCCAACGTCCTGACTTTC.

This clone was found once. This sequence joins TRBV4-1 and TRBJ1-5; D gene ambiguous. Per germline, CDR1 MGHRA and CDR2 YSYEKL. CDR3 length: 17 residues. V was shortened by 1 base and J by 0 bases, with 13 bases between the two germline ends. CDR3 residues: CASSQGADRISNQPQHF. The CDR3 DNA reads TGCGCCAGCAGCCAAGGGGCGGATCGGATTAGCAATCAGCCCCAGCATTTT.

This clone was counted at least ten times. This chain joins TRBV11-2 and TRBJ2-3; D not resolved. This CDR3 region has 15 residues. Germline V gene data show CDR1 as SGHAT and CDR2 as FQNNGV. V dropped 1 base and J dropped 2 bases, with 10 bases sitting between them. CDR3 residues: CASSLGAWDTDTQYF. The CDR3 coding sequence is TGTGCCAGCAGCTTAGGGGCTTGGGACACAGATACGCAGTATTTT.

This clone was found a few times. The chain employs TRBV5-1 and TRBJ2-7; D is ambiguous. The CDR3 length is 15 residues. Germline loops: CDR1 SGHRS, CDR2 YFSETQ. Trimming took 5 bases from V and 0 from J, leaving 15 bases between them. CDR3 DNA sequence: TGCGCCAGCAGTCCCCTCACAGAGCCCTCCTACGAGCAGTACTTC. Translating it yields CASSPLTEPSYEQYF.

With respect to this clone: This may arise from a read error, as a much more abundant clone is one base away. DNA for the CDR3: TGTGCCAGCAGCCAAGTCGGGACAGGGGCCTACGAGCAGTACTTC. It translates to CASSQVGTGAYEQYF. This chain uses TRBV23-1 with TRBJ2-7, with 10 positions matching TRBD1. TRBV23-1 is identified as an open reading frame with a role that is uncertain. The CDR3 is 15 residues long.

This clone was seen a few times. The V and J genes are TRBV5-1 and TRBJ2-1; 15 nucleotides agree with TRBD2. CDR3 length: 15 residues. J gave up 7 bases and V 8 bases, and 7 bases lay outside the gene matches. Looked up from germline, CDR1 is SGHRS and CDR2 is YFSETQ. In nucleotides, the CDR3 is TGCGCCAGTAGGACTAGCGGGAGGGCCGTTAATGAGCAGTTCTTC. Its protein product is CASRTSGRAVNEQFF.